These T cell receptor beta chains were read from a single sample in a study of beta chain features in type 1 diabetes. Assay used: immunoSEQ multiplex PCR; TCRdb lists only in-frame clones, some missing. Here the sample spans 200,000 to 250,000 clones, roughly 70% being singletons. Sample: naive CD4+ T cells from blood. Receptors originate from a man under 40 in good health. CDR3s include the opening cysteine and the closing phenylalanine or tryptophan. A D gene is named only where the DNA matches it firmly. Not every row has a clone size; where given, it reads once, few, many or a size class.

V: TRBV2; size: -; D: -; J: TRBJ2-7; CDR3: CASSHGGGPGAYEQYF; DNA: TGTGCCAGCAGCCATGGCGGAGGACCCGGCGCCTACGAGCAGTACTTC
V: TRBV4-1; size: -; D: -; J: TRBJ2-5; CDR3: CASSPLGLVSETQYF; DNA: TGCGCCAGCAGCCCCCTGGGGCTGGTATCGGAGACCCAGTACTTC
V: TRBV30; size: -; D: -; J: TRBJ2-7; CDR3: CAWSPQGLVWYF; DNA: TGTGCCTGGAGCCCCCAGGGGCTGGTGTGGTACTTC
V: TRBV29-1; size: -; D: -; J: TRBJ2-2; CDR3: CSVSENTGELFF; DNA: TGCAGCGTTTCGGAGAACACCGGGGAGCTGTTTTTT
V: TRBV30; size: -; D: -; J: TRBJ2-5; CDR3: CAWRKDTGGATQYF; DNA: TGTGCCTGGAGGAAGGACACTGGCGGGGCGACCCAGTACTTC
V: TRBV7-9; size: -; D: -; J: TRBJ2-7; CDR3: CASSRAGSSSYEQYF; DNA: TGTGCCAGCAGCCGCGCGGGCAGTTCTTCCTACGAGCAGTACTTC
V: TRBV10-3; size: once; D: -; J: TRBJ2-5; CDR3: CAISESRGETQYF; DNA: TGTGCCATCAGTGAGTCCAGGGGAGAGACCCAGTACTTC
V: TRBV5-1; size: -; D: -; J: TRBJ2-5; CDR3: CASSLTLETQYF; DNA: TGCGCCAGCAGCTTAACCCTAGAGACCCAGTACTTC
V: TRBV11-2; size: once; D: -; J: TRBJ2-7; CDR3: CASSLSDSSSYEQYF; DNA: TGTGCCAGCAGCTTGTCGGACAGTAGCTCCTACGAGCAGTACTTC
V: TRBV10-3; size: -; D: -; J: TRBJ2-3; CDR3: CAISVGSGSTDTQYF; DNA: TGTGCCATCAGTGTTGGTAGCGGCAGCACAGATACGCAGTATTTT
V: TRBV30; size: -; D: -; J: TRBJ1-5; CDR3: CAWSALVSNQPQHF; DNA: TGTGCCTGGAGTGCGTTGGTTAGCAATCAGCCCCAGCATTTT
V: TRBV30; size: once; D: TRBD1; J: TRBJ1-1; CDR3: CAWSAGQGNTEAFF; DNA: TGTGCCTGGAGTGCTGGACAGGGGAACACTGAAGCTTTCTTT
V: TRBV13; size: -; D: -; J: TRBJ2-1; CDR3: CASSLAGRSLNSYNEQFF; DNA: TGTGCCAGCAGCTTGGCAGGGAGGTCCCTAAACTCCTACAATGAGCAGTTCTTC
V: TRBV30; size: once; D: TRBD1; J: TRBJ2-5; CDR3: CAWTLTGVQETQYF; DNA: TGTGCCTGGACCTTAACAGGGGTCCAAGAGACCCAGTACTTC
V: TRBV4-1; size: few; D: -; J: TRBJ2-5; CDR3: CASSQVPQETQYF; DNA: TGCGCCAGCAGCCAAGTCCCACAAGAGACCCAGTACTTC
V: TRBV29-1; size: few; D: TRBD1; J: TRBJ2-7; CDR3: CSVEGQRYEQYF; DNA: TGCAGCGTTGAGGGACAGCGCTACGAGCAGTACTTC
V: TRBV5-6; size: -; D: TRBD2; J: TRBJ2-7; CDR3: CASSSGLAGSSYEQYF; DNA: TGTGCCAGCAGTTCCGGACTAGCGGGAAGCTCCTACGAGCAGTACTTC
V: TRBV19; size: once; D: TRBD2; J: TRBJ2-2; CDR3: CASSILSGRANTGELFF; DNA: TGTGCCAGTAGTATCCTATCGGGGAGGGCGAACACCGGGGAGCTGTTTTTT